Listed here are 2 T cell receptor beta chains from one sample, sequenced in a study of OX40 agonist ivuxolimab in advanced cancers. Method: immunoSEQ multiplex PCR; TCRdb's copy keeps in-frame clones and lacks some. The table includes just over 15,000 clones, roughly 60% detected once. Source: CD4+ or CD8+ T cells sorted from blood, taken in a trial of the OX40 agonist ivuxolimab. Source of these receptors: an adult with an advanced solid tumor such as melanoma, head and neck, liver or kidney cancer.

This clone was recorded once. J is TRBJ1-5 and V is TRBV5-4, with 8 bases that match TRBD1. This CDR3 is built from 13 residues. Germline loops: CDR1 SGHNT, CDR2 YYREEE (reference sequence). V lost 2 bases, J lost 7 bases, and 2 bases stayed unmatched. In DNA, the CDR3 is TGTGCCAGCAGCTTCAGGGGGCAGCAGCCCCAGCATTTT. This sequence encodes CASSFRGQQPQHF.

There are a few counts of this clone. V usage is TRBV6-1 and J usage is TRBJ1-2; no clear D gene. V was clipped by 0 bases and J by 8 bases, with 10 bases between them. The CDR3 contains 13 residues. The V gene's germline CDR1 is MNHNS and CDR2 SASEGT. The DNA of the CDR3 is TGTGCCAGCAGTGAAGCGGTGGTAGGAGGCTACACCTTC. As protein: CASSEAVVGGYTF.